These 3 T cell receptor beta chains were all obtained from the same sample, sequenced in a study of memory CD4+ T cells and cytomegalovirus serostatus. The sort gate was single viable CD3+CD4+CD8-CD45RO+ cells for memory CD4+ T cells. Using immunoSEQ multiplex PCR, the repertoire was profiled, and TCRdb retains in-frame clones only, with some absent. The sample lists approximately 52,000 clones; roughly 78% were seen once. The sequencing sample was made of memory CD4+ T cells from blood. All receptors come from an adult in good health and CMV-seronegative.

The chain has TRBV7-2 and TRBJ2-3, with TRBD2 matching 11 bases. The J segment lost 2 bases and the V segment lost 3 bases, leaving 13 bases of the junction unmatched. This CDR3 has 19 residues. The germline V gene encodes CDR1 SGHTA and CDR2 FQGNSA. CDR3 region: CASSFIMVLAGGFTDTQYF. CDR3 DNA sequence: TGTGCCAGCAGCTTCATAATGGTGTTAGCGGGAGGGTTCACAGATACGCAGTATTTT. Based on the CDR3 plus reference TRBV7-2 and TRBJ2-3, the full variable domain is GAGVSQSPSNKVTEKGKDVELRCDPISGHTALYWYRQSLGQGLEFLIYFQGNSAPDKSGLPSDRFSAERTGGSVSTLTIQRTQQEDSAVYLCASSFIMVLAGGFTDTQYFGPGTRLTVL.

The V call is TRBV4-1, the J call TRBJ1-2, with 8 bases identical to TRBD1. The V gene's germline CDR1 is MGHRA and CDR2 YSYEKL. V was pared by 0 bases and J by 3 bases, with 6 bases of the junction left unmatched. The CDR3 runs 16 residues. The CDR3 sequence: CASSQENRGFHYGYTF. The CDR3 DNA follows: TGCGCCAGCAGCCAAGAGAACAGGGGGTTTCACTATGGCTACACCTTC.

In this sample, this clone turned up a few times. The chain uses TRBV19 and TRBJ1-2; D not resolved. V was shortened by 9 bases and J by 8 bases, with 13 bases between the two germline ends. Per germline, CDR1 LNHDA and CDR2 SQIVND (reference sequence). The CDR3 spans 11 residues. CDR3 sequence reads: CASYQQWGYTF. The CDR3 DNA reads as TGTGCCAGCTACCAACAGTGGGGCTACACCTTC.